This T cell receptor beta chain stems from a study of blood T cell repertoires in COVID-19. At the level of the study: Samples of COVID-19 (acute and convalescent) were obtained from the United States, Italy and Spain. Sample material is recorded as cDNA or gDNA derived from T cells, B-cell-depleted T cells, or PBMCs.

Profiling relied on immunoSEQ multiplex PCR, and the TCRdb table lists in-frame clones only, not all of them. The table has some 150,000 clones, around nine tenths seen once; the top ten hold over 3.5%. The clonotype was recovered from a man younger than 30 with active or convalescent COVID-19. Material: peripheral blood.

The CDR3 bases are TGCGCCAACCCGGGACAGAGATATCAGCCCCAGCATTTT. Protein sequence: CANPGQRYQPQHF. This chain links TRBV5-1 with TRBJ1-5, with 7 nucleotides matching TRBD1. The germline V gene has CDR1 SGHRS and CDR2 YFSETQ. The CDR3 has 13 residues. V shed 9 bases and J 5 bases; nucleotides not matched to a gene: 8.